The 32 T cell receptor beta chains in this list originate from one sample, sequenced in a study of shared clonotypes between healthy human individuals. Some clones are missing from TCRdb's copy, which holds only in-frame ones; the method was immunoSEQ multiplex PCR. The table includes about 2.1 million clones, 85% to 95% detected once. Naive CD8 cells lacked CD45RO and underwent positive selection for CCR7, leaving out terminally differentiated effector memory CD45RA+ cells. Material: naive CD8+ T cells from PBMCs. Receptors originate from a man aged 18 to 29 in good health. Some clones in this sample may be carry-over from other donors' samples.

Here the CDR3 reads CASEMQGAVNEQYF. CDR3 sequence (DNA): TGTGCCAGCGAAATGCAAGGGGCTGTGAACGAGCAGTACTTC. The chain carries TRBV28 and TRBJ2-7, with D perhaps matching TRBD1 (5 bases). This CDR3 spans 14 amino acids. With 8 bases removed from V and 5 bases from J, the gap between germline ends came to 19 bases. Germline lookup yields CDR1 MDHEN and CDR2 SYDVKM.

This chain connects TRBV4-1 to TRBJ2-1; no clear D. Between the trimmed V and J ends, which lost 1 base and 8 bases, there was a span of 9 bases. The CDR3 length is 13 residues. Germline CDR1 MGHRA, CDR2 YSYEKL. The CDR3 DNA follows: TGCGCCAGCAGCCAAGGTCTCTTGGATGAGCAGTTCTTC. Its protein product is CASSQGLLDEQFF.

This clone has just one count. The gene calls are TRBV29-1 and TRBJ2-5, with a possible D match to TRBD1 (6 bases). This CDR3 comprises 13 residues. The germline CDR1 and CDR2 sequences are SQVTM and ANQGSEA. The ends were cut back, 2 bases at V and 4 bases at J, with 11 bases in the middle. CDR3: CSVETGRGETQYF. The CDR3 DNA reads TGCAGCGTTGAAACAGGGCGCGGAGAGACCCAGTACTTC. Variable domain in full (rest from reference TRBV29-1 and TRBJ2-5): SAVISQKPSRDICQRGTSLTIQCQVDSQVTMMFWYRQQPGQSLTLIATANQGSEATYESGFVIDKFPISRPNLTFSTLTVSNMSPEDSSIYLCSVETGRGETQYFGPGTRLLVL.

V gene TRBV7-9 combines with J gene TRBJ2-3; 9 nucleotides line up with TRBD2. V gave up 5 bases and J gave up 4 bases; unmatched junction bases: 7. Looked up from germline, CDR1 is SEHNR and CDR2 is FQNEAQ (reference sequence). The CDR3 is 15 amino acids. CDR3 nucleotides: TGTGCCAGCAGCCGCGTGACTAGCGGTGCAGATACGCAGTATTTT. As protein: CASSRVTSGADTQYF.

This chain links TRBV5-1 with TRBJ2-1, with 8 nucleotides matching TRBD2. The J segment lost 5 bases and the V segment lost 4 bases, leaving 8 bases of the junction unmatched. Per the germline V gene, CDR1 is SGHRS and CDR2 is YFSETQ. The CDR3 spans 15 residues. CDR3 protein: CASSPRGGRNNEQFF. The CDR3, as DNA: TGCGCCAGCAGCCCCCGGGGGGGGAGGAACAATGAGCAGTTCTTC.

The genes are TRBV28 and TRBJ2-5, with 9 positions matching TRBD2. The J segment lost 5 bases and the V segment lost 5 bases, leaving 6 bases of the junction unmatched. CDR3 size: 14 residues. Germline CDR1 and CDR2: MDHEN and SYDVKM. CDR3 sequence: CASSPTGLAETQYF. The CDR3 DNA reads as TGTGCCAGCAGTCCAACCGGACTAGCGGAGACCCAGTACTTC.

This chain connects TRBV7-3 to TRBJ1-1; no firm D call. V lost 5 bases and J lost 4, with 11 bases in between. This CDR3 contains 13 residues. Looked up from germline, CDR1 is SGHTA and CDR2 is FQGTGA. The CDR3 is CASSGGESTEAFF. Here the CDR3 DNA reads TGTGCCAGCAGCGGCGGCGAGAGCACTGAAGCTTTCTTT.

The rearrangement uses TRBV28 and TRBJ1-5; a weak D match, TRBD1 (6 bases). Germline CDR1 MDHEN, CDR2 SYDVKM. CDR3 size: 13 residues. Between the trimmed V and J ends, which lost 7 bases and 4 bases, there was a span of 11 bases. CDR3 in amino acids: CASTRGGNQPQHF. DNA for the CDR3: TGTGCCAGCACGAGGGGGGGAAATCAGCCCCAGCATTTT.

The chain is built from TRBV5-5 and TRBJ1-5, with D perhaps TRBD1 (6 bases). Germline V gene sequence: CDR1 SGHKS, CDR2 YYEKEE (reference sequence). The CDR3 is made up of 14 amino acids. V was clipped by 3 bases and J by 6 bases, with 13 bases between them. CDR3 nucleotide sequence: TGTGCCAGCAGCTCTGCCGGGGGCGGTCAGCCCCAGCATTTT. Residues: CASSSAGGGQPQHF.

This clone has only one observation. V gene TRBV7-9 combines with J gene TRBJ1-1; TRBD1 might be the D (5 bases). This CDR3 has 15 amino acids. V was clipped by 5 bases and J by 4 bases, with 17 bases between them. Germline V lookup: CDR1 SEHNR, CDR2 FQNEAQ (reference sequence). Here the CDR3 DNA reads TGTGCCAGCAGCCCCAGGTCAGGGTTGAGCACTGAAGCTTTCTTT. Translated, it gives CASSPRSGLSTEAFF.

The chain joins TRBV11-2 to TRBJ2-1; the D gene is possibly TRBD2 (6 bases). V was cut by 1 base and J by 0 bases, with 13 bases left in between. Germline values: CDR1 SGHAT, CDR2 FQNNGV. CDR3 length: 17 amino acids. This CDR3 is CASSLVAGMSSYNEQFF. In nucleotides, the CDR3 is TGTGCCAGCAGCTTAGTGGCGGGGATGAGCTCCTACAATGAGCAGTTCTTC.

The chain has TRBV28 and TRBJ2-7; D is unclear. CDR1 MDHEN and CDR2 SYDVKM come from the germline V gene. This CDR3 is built from 12 residues. Between the trimmed V and J ends, which lost 4 bases and 3 bases, there was a span of 7 bases. The CDR3 is CASSSHSYEQYF. CDR3 coding DNA: TGTGCCAGCAGTTCACACAGCTACGAGCAGTACTTC.

The chain recombines TRBV4-3 with TRBJ2-7, with 11 bases lining up with TRBD1. The CDR3 is 18 residues long. Germline trimming cut 2 bases from V and 3 bases from J; bases unmatched to any gene: 12. CDR1 is LGHNA, CDR2 YSLEER, per germline. CDR3 in amino acids: CASSQNIKSGQGDYEQYF. The DNA of the CDR3 is TGCGCCAGCAGCCAAAACATCAAATCGGGACAGGGGGACTACGAGCAGTACTTC.

The chain couples TRBV27 to TRBJ2-1; no clear D gene. Germline V gene sequence: CDR1 MNHEY, CDR2 SMNVEV (reference sequence). This CDR3 comprises 16 residues. Trimming removed 6 bases from V and 5 bases from J, with 20 bases in between. CDR3 amino acids: CASRTLSGLADNEQFF. The DNA for the CDR3 is TGTGCCAGCAGAACTCTCTCTGGGCTCGCCGACAATGAGCAGTTCTTC.

To note about this clone: Other DNA variants within this sample encode the same CDR3. The rearrangement links TRBV19 to TRBJ1-5; 7 nucleotides match TRBD1. CDR1 and CDR2 (germline): LNHDA, SQIVND (reference sequence). The CDR3 loop spans 12 amino acids. Losses at the gene ends were 8 bases for V and 6 bases for J; bases not matched to a gene: 4. CDR3 amino acids: CASLQGGQPQHF. For the CDR3, the DNA is TGTGCCAGTCTCCAGGGGGGTCAGCCCCAGCATTTT.

This chain connects TRBV27 to TRBJ2-1; 9 positions agree with TRBD1. V shed 2 bases, J shed 0 bases, and the junction held 14 bases outside the gene matches. The CDR3 loop spans 20 amino acids. CDR1 and CDR2 from the germline V gene are MNHEY and SMNVEV (reference sequence). For the CDR3, the DNA is TGTGCCAGCAGTTTAAAGTCGGGACAGGGTACTGGCGGCTCCTACAATGAGCAGTTCTTC. This gives the protein CASSLKSGQGTGGSYNEQFF.

J is TRBJ2-7 and V is TRBV7-9; possibly TRBD2 for D (5 bases). This CDR3 has 14 amino acids. Trimming removed 0 bases from V and 3 bases from J, with 9 bases in between. Germline V gene data show CDR1 as SEHNR and CDR2 as FQNEAQ (reference sequence). The CDR3 DNA sequence: TGTGCCAGCAGCTTAGCGGGAGTGATCTACGAGCAGTACTTC. Translating it yields CASSLAGVIYEQYF.

The chain combines TRBV27 with TRBJ2-7; 8 bases map to TRBD2. The CDR3 covers 14 residues. Germline trimming cut 6 bases from V and 2 bases from J; bases unmatched to any gene: 6. Germline CDR1 reads MNHEY; CDR2 reads SMNVEV (reference sequence). The CDR3 sequence: CASRSSGPAYEQYF. CDR3 sequence (DNA): TGTGCCAGCAGATCTAGCGGGCCAGCCTACGAGCAGTACTTC.

The rearrangement uses TRBV11-2 and TRBJ2-1; the match to TRBD1 covers 8 bases. CDR3 length equals 18 residues. Germline lookup yields CDR1 SGHAT and CDR2 FQNNGV. Trimming removed 0 bases from V and 0 bases from J; junction bases left unmatched: 7. The CDR3, as DNA: TGTGCCAGCAGCTTAGACCTCACGACAGGGGCCTCCTACAATGAGCAGTTCTTC. Translating it yields CASSLDLTTGASYNEQFF.

The chain links TRBV28 to TRBJ2-2; D ambiguous. The length of the CDR3 is 13 residues. Germline-derived CDR1 and CDR2 are MDHEN and SYDVKM. Trimming cost V 7 bases and J 7 bases, with 13 bases left between them. The CDR3 reads CASNVWADGELFF. In nucleotides, the CDR3 is TGTGCCAGCAATGTCTGGGCTGACGGGGAGCTGTTTTTT. The whole variable domain, remainder taken from reference TRBV28 and TRBJ2-2, is DVKVTQSSRYLVKRTGEKVFLECVQDMDHENMFWYRQDPGLGLRLIYFSYDVKMKEKGDIPEGYSVSREKKERFSLILESASTNQTSMYLCASNVWADGELFFGEGSRLTVL.

The chain has TRBV5-1 and TRBJ2-1; D may be TRBD2 (6 bases). V lost 0 bases and J 6 bases, leaving 13 bases between the germline ends. This CDR3 is 15 amino acids long. Germline values: CDR1 SGHRS, CDR2 YFSETQ. CDR3 sequence reads: CASSLGGGDGNEQFF. The CDR3 bases are TGCGCCAGCAGCTTGGGCGGAGGGGACGGCAATGAGCAGTTCTTC.

This chain connects TRBV11-2 to TRBJ1-1; D is undetermined. Germline-derived CDR1 and CDR2 are SGHAT and FQNNGV. The CDR3 consists of 14 residues. The V end lost 5 bases, the J end lost 0 bases, and 10 bases lay between the germline ends. CDR3 nucleotides: TGTGCCAGCAGCCCCAGAAGACTGAACACTGAAGCTTTCTTT. It translates to CASSPRRLNTEAFF.

The chain is built from TRBV4-2 and TRBJ2-2; D is undetermined. Per the germline V gene, CDR1 is LGHNA and CDR2 is YNFKEQ. This CDR3 has 15 amino acids. Deletions cut 1 base from V and 2 bases from J, with 8 bases between. This chain's CDR3 is CASSQVAANTGELFF. CDR3 nucleotide sequence: TGTGCCAGCAGCCAAGTGGCAGCAAACACCGGGGAGCTGTTTTTT.

CDR3 in DNA: TGCGCCAGCAGCCAAGCGGTGGGCGGGGAGCTGTTTTTT. Protein sequence: CASSQAVGGELFF. V and J are TRBV4-1 and TRBJ2-2; D gene uncertain. This CDR3 region has 13 residues. V was pared by 1 base and J by 7 bases, with 7 bases between. Germline V gene data show CDR1 as MGHRA and CDR2 as YSYEKL.

The chain combines TRBV7-8 with TRBJ1-5; 12 bases line up with TRBD1. V lost 5 bases to trimming and J lost 8 bases; unmatched junction nucleotides: 7. The V gene's germline CDR1 is SGHVS and CDR2 FQNEAQ. The CDR3 length is 15 residues. CDR3 protein: CASSQHGTGGEPQHF. CDR3 nucleotide sequence: TGTGCCAGCAGCCAGCATGGGACAGGGGGCGAGCCCCAGCATTTT.

The chain is built from TRBV9 and TRBJ2-1, with a possible D match to TRBD2 (6 bases). The germline CDR1 and CDR2 sequences are SGDLS and YYNGEE. This CDR3 has 14 residues. V lost 3 bases and J 8 bases, leaving 15 bases between the germline ends. This chain's CDR3 is CASSALGTLDEQFF. DNA for the CDR3: TGTGCCAGCAGCGCACTCGGGACTCTGGATGAGCAGTTCTTC.

The gene calls are TRBV19 and TRBJ2-7, with TRBD2 identical over 7 bases. The V segment lost 0 bases and the J segment 0 bases; nucleotides outside the gene matches: 5. Per germline, CDR1 LNHDA and CDR2 SQIVND (reference sequence). The CDR3 sequence is 16 residues long. In DNA, the CDR3 is TGTGCCAGTAGTATAGAGGGAGGGACGAGCTCCTACGAGCAGTACTTC. Protein sequence: CASSIEGGTSSYEQYF.

This chain connects TRBV7-2 to TRBJ2-7, with 8 bases matching TRBD2. Germline V lookup: CDR1 SGHTA, CDR2 FQGNSA. V was pared by 1 base and J by 6 bases, with 14 bases of the junction left unmatched. This CDR3 contains 17 residues. The CDR3 sequence is CASSLGLVAGIFAEQYF. CDR3 nucleotide sequence: TGTGCCAGCAGCTTAGGTTTGGTAGCGGGAATCTTCGCCGAGCAGTACTTC.

The CDR3 bases are TGTGCCAGCAGCGACTCCCCCGGGGGTAGGAGTAACAATGAGCAGTTCTTC. This encodes CASSDSPGGRSNNEQFF. The rearrangement joins TRBV9 to TRBJ2-1; D may be TRBD2 (6 bases). The germline CDR1 and CDR2 sequences are SGDLS and YYNGEE. V lost 3 bases to trimming and J lost 5 bases, with 21 bases between them. CDR3 length equals 17 residues.

Of note for this clone: This specimen includes other DNA sequences encoding the same CDR3. The chain carries TRBV27 and TRBJ2-3; D is possibly TRBD2 (6 bases). Between the trimmed V and J ends, which lost 3 bases and 3 bases, there was a span of 13 bases. The CDR3 totals 15 residues. Germline V gene data show CDR1 as MNHEY and CDR2 as SMNVEV (reference sequence). The CDR3 protein is CASSFSGGSTDTQYF. CDR3 nucleotides: TGTGCCAGCAGTTTTAGCGGAGGATCGACAGATACGCAGTATTTT.

The gene calls are TRBV7-8 and TRBJ2-2; D is undetermined. From germline, CDR1 is SGHVS and CDR2 FQNEAQ. V was cut by 5 bases and J by 10 bases, with 14 bases left in between. This CDR3 has 13 residues. CDR3 sequence: CASSALRNLELFF. CDR3 DNA: TGTGCCAGCAGCGCTTTAAGGAACTTGGAGCTGTTTTTT.

V usage is TRBV27 and J usage is TRBJ2-7; D is undetermined. CDR1 is MNHEY and CDR2 is SMNVEV in the germline V gene (reference sequence). V was clipped by 6 bases and J by 4 bases, with 10 bases between them. This CDR3 region has 12 residues. The DNA for the CDR3 is TGTGCCAGCAGCAATTCGGCTTACGAGCAGTACTTC. It translates to CASSNSAYEQYF.